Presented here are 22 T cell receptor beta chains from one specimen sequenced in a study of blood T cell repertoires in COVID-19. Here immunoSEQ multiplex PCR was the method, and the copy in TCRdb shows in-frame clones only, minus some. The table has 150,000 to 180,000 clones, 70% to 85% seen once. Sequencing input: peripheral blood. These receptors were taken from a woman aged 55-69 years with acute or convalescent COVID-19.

CDR3 amino acids: CASRGGQVGYTGELFF. DNA for the CDR3: TGTGCCAGCAGGGGGGGACAGGTTGGGTACACCGGGGAGCTGTTTTTT. The chain recombines TRBV28 with TRBJ2-2, with TRBD1 identical over 8 bases. V lost 6 bases, J lost 3 bases, and 9 bases stayed unmatched. Germline lookup yields CDR1 MDHEN and CDR2 SYDVKM. This CDR3 spans 16 amino acids.

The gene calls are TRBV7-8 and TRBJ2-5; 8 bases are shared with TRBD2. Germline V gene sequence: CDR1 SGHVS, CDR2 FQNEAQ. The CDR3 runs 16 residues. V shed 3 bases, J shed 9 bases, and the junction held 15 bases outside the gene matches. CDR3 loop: CASSFAPPGGGPPQYF. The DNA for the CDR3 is TGTGCCAGCAGCTTCGCCCCCCCCGGGGGGGGGCCCCCCCAGTACTTC. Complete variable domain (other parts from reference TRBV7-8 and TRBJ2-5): GAGVSQSPRYKVAKRGQDVALRCDPISGHVSLFWYQQALGQGPEFLTYFQNEAQLDKSGLPSDRFFAERPEGSVSTLKIQRTQQEDSAVYLCASSFAPPGGGPPQYFGPGTRLLVL.

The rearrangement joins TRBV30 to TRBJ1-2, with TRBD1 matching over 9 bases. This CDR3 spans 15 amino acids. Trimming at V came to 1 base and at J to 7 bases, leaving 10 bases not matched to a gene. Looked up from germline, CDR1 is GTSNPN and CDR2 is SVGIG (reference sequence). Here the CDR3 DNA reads TGTGCCTGGAGTGCGGGGACAGGGCGGTCTGGTGGCTACACCTTC. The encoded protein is CAWSAGTGRSGGYTF.

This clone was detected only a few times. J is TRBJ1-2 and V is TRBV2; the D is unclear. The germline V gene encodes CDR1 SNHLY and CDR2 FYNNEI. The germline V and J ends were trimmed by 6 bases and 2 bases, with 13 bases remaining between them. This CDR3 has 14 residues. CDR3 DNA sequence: TGTGCCAGCAGGGCAGAGATGGGCAACTATGGCTACACCTTC. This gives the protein CASRAEMGNYGYTF.

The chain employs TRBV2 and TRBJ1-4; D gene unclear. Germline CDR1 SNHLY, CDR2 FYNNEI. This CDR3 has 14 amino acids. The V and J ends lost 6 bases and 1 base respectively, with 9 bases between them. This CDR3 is CASRAGRTNEKLFF. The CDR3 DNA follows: TGTGCCAGCAGGGCCGGGAGAACTAATGAAAAACTGTTTTTT.

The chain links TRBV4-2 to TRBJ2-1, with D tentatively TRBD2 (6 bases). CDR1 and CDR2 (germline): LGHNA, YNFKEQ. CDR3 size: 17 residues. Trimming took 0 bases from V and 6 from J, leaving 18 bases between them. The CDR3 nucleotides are TGTGCCAGCAGCCAAGATCATAAAGTGGGGGGTATCAATGAGCAGTTCTTC. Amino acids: CASSQDHKVGGINEQFF.

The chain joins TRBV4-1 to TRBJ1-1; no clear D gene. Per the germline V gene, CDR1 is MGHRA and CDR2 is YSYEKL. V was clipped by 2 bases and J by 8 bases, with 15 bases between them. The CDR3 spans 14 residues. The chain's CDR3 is CASSQYGREREAFF. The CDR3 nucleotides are TGCGCCAGCAGCCAATATGGGCGCGAAAGGGAAGCTTTCTTT.

CDR3 bases: TGCGCCAGCAGCTTATCCGGGACAGTGAGCTCTGGGGCCAACGTCCTGACTTTC. Protein sequence: CASSLSGTVSSGANVLTF. This chain uses TRBV5-1 with TRBJ2-6; the match to TRBD1 covers 7 bases. This CDR3 has 18 residues. V shed 2 bases, J shed 0 bases, and the junction held 8 bases outside the gene matches. From germline, CDR1 is SGHRS and CDR2 YFSETQ.

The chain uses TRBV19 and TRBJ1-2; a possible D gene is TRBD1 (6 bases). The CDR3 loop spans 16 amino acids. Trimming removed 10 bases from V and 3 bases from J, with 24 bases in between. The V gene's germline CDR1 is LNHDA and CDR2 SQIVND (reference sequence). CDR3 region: CATGGVTGPYYYGYTF. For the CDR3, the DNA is TGTGCCACCGGGGGGGTGACAGGACCATATTACTATGGCTACACCTTC.

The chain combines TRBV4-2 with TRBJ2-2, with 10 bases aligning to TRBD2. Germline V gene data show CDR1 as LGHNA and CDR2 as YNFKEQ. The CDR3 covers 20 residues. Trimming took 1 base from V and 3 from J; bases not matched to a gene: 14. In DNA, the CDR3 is TGTGCCAGCAGCCAAGTTGAGCAATTAGCGGGGGGCCATCACACCGGGGAGCTGTTTTTT. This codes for CASSQVEQLAGGHHTGELFF.

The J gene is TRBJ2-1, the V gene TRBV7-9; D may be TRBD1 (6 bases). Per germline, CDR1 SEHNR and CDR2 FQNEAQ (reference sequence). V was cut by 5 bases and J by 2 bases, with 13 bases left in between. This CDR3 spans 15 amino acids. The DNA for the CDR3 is TGTGCCAGCAGCGACAGACAGGCAACCTACAATGAGCAGTTCTTC. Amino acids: CASSDRQATYNEQFF.

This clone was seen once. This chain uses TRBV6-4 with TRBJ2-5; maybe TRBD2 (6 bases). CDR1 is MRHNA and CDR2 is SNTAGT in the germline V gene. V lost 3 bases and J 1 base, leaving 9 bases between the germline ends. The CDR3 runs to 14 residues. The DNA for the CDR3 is TGTGCCAGCAGTGAGACTAGTTTCCAAGAGACCCAGTACTTC. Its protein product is CASSETSFQETQYF.

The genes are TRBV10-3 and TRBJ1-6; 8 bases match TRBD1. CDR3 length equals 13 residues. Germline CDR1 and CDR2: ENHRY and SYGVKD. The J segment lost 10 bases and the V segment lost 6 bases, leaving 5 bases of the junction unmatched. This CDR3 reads CAIRDRGPSPLHF. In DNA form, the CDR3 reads TGTGCCATCAGAGACAGGGGACCCTCACCCCTCCACTTT.

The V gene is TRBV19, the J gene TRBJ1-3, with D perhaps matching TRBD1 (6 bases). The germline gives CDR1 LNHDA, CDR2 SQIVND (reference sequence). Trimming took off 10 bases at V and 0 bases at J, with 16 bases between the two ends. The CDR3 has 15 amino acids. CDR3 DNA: TGTGCCACCAGAGATGGGGGCAGCTCTGGAAACACCATATATTTT. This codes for CATRDGGSSGNTIYF.

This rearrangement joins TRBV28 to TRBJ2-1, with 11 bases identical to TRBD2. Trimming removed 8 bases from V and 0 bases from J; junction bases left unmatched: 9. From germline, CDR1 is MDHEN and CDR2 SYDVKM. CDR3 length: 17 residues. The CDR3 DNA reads TGTGCCAGCCCGGCTAGCGGGGGGCCCTTCTCCTACAATGAGCAGTTCTTC. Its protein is CASPASGGPFSYNEQFF.

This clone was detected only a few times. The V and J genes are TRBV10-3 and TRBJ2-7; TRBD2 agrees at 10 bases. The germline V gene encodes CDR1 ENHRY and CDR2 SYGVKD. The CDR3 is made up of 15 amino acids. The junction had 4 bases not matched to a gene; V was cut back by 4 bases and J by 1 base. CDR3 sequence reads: CAISAEAGGSYEQYV. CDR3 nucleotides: TGTGCCATCAGTGCCGAAGCGGGGGGGTCCTACGAGCAGTACGTC.

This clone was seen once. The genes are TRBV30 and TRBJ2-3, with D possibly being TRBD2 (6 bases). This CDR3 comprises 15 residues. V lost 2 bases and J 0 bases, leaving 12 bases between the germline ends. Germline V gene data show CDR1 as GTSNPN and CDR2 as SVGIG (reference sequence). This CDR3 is CAWSRRGASTDTQYF. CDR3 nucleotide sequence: TGTGCCTGGAGTCGCCGCGGGGCTAGCACAGATACGCAGTATTTT.

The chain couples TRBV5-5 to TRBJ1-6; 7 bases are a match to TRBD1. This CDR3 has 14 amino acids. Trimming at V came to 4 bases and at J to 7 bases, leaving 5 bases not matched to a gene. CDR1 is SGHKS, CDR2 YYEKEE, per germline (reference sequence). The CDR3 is CASSPGGVNSPLHF. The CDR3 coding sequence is TGTGCCAGCAGCCCAGGGGGAGTGAATTCACCCCTCCACTTT.

The DNA of the CDR3 is TGTGCCAGCAGTCCCGACATCTATGGCTACACCTTC. Protein: CASSPDIYGYTF. This sequence joins TRBV12-3 or TRBV12-4 and TRBJ1-2; D unclear. The V end was cut by 5 bases, the J end by 4 bases, with 8 bases between. The CDR3 runs to 12 residues.

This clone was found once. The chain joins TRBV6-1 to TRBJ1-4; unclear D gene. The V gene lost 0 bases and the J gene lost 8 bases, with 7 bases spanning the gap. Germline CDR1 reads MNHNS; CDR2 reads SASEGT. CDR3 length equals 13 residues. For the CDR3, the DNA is TGTGCCAGCAGTGAAGCTGTACGGGAAAAACTGTTTTTT. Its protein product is CASSEAVREKLFF.

The CDR3 spells CASSPSGGNTEAFF. CDR3 DNA: TGCGCCAGCAGCCCCAGCGGGGGGAACACTGAAGCTTTCTTT. This sequence joins TRBV4-1 and TRBJ1-1; D is perhaps TRBD1 (5 bases). This CDR3 is built from 14 residues. Germline-derived CDR1 and CDR2 are MGHRA and YSYEKL. The germline V and J ends were trimmed by 4 bases and 1 base, with 10 bases remaining between them.

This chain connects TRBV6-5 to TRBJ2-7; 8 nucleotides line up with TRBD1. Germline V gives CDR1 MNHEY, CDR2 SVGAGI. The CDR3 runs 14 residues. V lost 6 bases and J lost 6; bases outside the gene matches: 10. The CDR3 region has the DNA TGTGCCAGCAGGCTGACAGGGGCGAACTCCGAGCAGTACGTC. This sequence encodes CASRLTGANSEQYV.